A single sample gave rise to the 31 T cell receptor beta chains below, sequenced in a study of blood T cell repertoires in COVID-19. Libraries were prepared by immunoSEQ multiplex PCR; TCRdb keeps only in-frame clonotypes and omits some of them. The table records 65,000 or so clones, around 84% of them present only once. The sample was peripheral blood. The source of these receptors is a woman between 70 and 85 years old with acute or convalescent COVID-19.

The chain employs TRBV5-4 and TRBJ1-3, with D hard to call. Germline CDR1 is SGHNT and CDR2 is YYREEE (reference sequence). Trimming removed 2 bases at V and 0 bases at J, with 12 bases between. This CDR3 is 16 amino acids long. CDR3 in amino acids: CASSFGEGFSGNTIYF. The CDR3 DNA reads TGTGCCAGCAGCTTTGGTGAGGGCTTCTCTGGAAACACCATATATTTT.

V is TRBV4-1 and J is TRBJ1-2; TRBD1 aligns across 7 bases. From germline, CDR1 is MGHRA and CDR2 YSYEKL. The CDR3 has 15 residues. Trimming took 0 bases from V and 4 from J; bases not matched to a gene: 5. CDR3 sequence reads: CASSQDAGTAYGYTF. CDR3 nucleotide sequence: TGCGCCAGCAGCCAAGACGCCGGGACAGCCTATGGCTACACCTTC.

The V gene is TRBV2, the J gene TRBJ1-1, with 7 bases lining up with TRBD1. The CDR3 length is 12 residues. Germline CDR1 reads SNHLY; CDR2 reads FYNNEI. Losses at the gene ends were 8 bases for V and 7 bases for J; bases not matched to a gene: 7. The CDR3 nucleotides are TGTGCCAGCTACAACAGGGGTCTTGAAGCTTTCTTT. Translating gives CASYNRGLEAFF.

This clone has just one count. The rearrangement uses TRBV3-1 (or the pseudogene TRBV3-2) and TRBJ2-2; no reliable D call. CDR1 is LGHDT, CDR2 YNNKEL, per germline (reference sequence). The CDR3 contains 13 residues. The V and J ends lost 3 bases and 10 bases respectively, with 12 bases between them. The CDR3 DNA is TGTGCCAGCAGCCAGCGGCCGCCGGCGGAGCTGTTTTTT. Translation: CASSQRPPAELFF.

This rearrangement joins TRBV19 to TRBJ2-5; 10 bases are a match to TRBD1. The CDR3 has 15 amino acids. The V gene end was trimmed by 5 bases and the J gene end by 4 bases; junction bases not matched to a gene: 7. Germline V gene sequence: CDR1 LNHDA, CDR2 SQIVND (reference sequence). The CDR3 DNA is TGTGCCAGTAGTGGGAGGACAGGGGGTTTAGAGACCCAGTACTTC. Amino acids: CASSGRTGGLETQYF.

This clone was detected a few times. The rearrangement uses TRBV6-4 and TRBJ2-1, with 10 bases lining up with TRBD1. Germline V gene sequence: CDR1 MRHNA, CDR2 SNTAGT. After removal of 0 bases from V and 5 bases from J, the junction contained 7 bases not matched to a gene. CDR3 length: 17 amino acids. DNA for the CDR3: TGTGCCAGCAGTGACTCGATAAGGGACAGGGGTCACAATGAGCAGTTCTTC. It yields the protein CASSDSIRDRGHNEQFF.

The chain uses TRBV7-2 and TRBJ2-7, with D tentatively TRBD2 (6 bases). Germline V gene data show CDR1 as SGHTA and CDR2 as FQGNSA. Trimming took 7 bases from V and 4 from J, leaving 17 bases between them. This CDR3 spans 14 amino acids. CDR3 in DNA: TGTGCCAGCAAACGGTCGGGGGAACCGTACGAGCAGTACTTC. It is translated as CASKRSGEPYEQYF.

This clone was observed a few times. The V gene is TRBV10-3, the J gene TRBJ2-7, with 10 bases lining up with TRBD2. This CDR3 contains 15 residues. V was pared by 4 bases and J by 6 bases, with 9 bases of the junction left unmatched. CDR1 is ENHRY and CDR2 is SYGVKD in the germline V gene. This CDR3 reads CAISVGLAGVGEQYF. The DNA of the CDR3 is TGTGCCATCAGTGTGGGGCTAGCGGGAGTTGGCGAGCAGTACTTC.

CDR3 sequence reads: CASSIGRPLYRGLGYTF. The CDR3, as DNA: TGTGCCAGTAGTATAGGACGACCATTATACAGGGGGCTTGGCTACACCTTC. The J gene is TRBJ1-2, the V gene TRBV19; TRBD1 aligns across 9 bases. Germline CDR1 reads LNHDA; CDR2 reads SQIVND (reference sequence). The CDR3 length is 17 residues. Losses at the gene ends were 1 base for V and 7 bases for J; bases not matched to a gene: 13.

The chain recombines TRBV5-1 with TRBJ1-4; unclear D gene. V was clipped by 1 base and J by 0 bases, with 7 bases between them. The germline gives CDR1 SGHRS, CDR2 YFSETQ. There are 15 residues in the CDR3. The CDR3 is CASSLSLATNEKLFF. The CDR3 region has the DNA TGCGCCAGCAGCTTGAGCCTTGCAACTAATGAAAAACTGTTTTTT.

The J gene is TRBJ1-4, the V gene TRBV7-6, with D possibly matching TRBD1 (5 bases). CDR3 length: 13 residues. V was pared by 0 bases and J by 7 bases, with 6 bases between. CDR1 is SGHVS, CDR2 FNYEAQ, per germline. The CDR3 sequence: CASSLAGVEKLFF. For the CDR3, the DNA is TGTGCCAGCAGCTTAGCAGGGGTTGAAAAACTGTTTTTT.

The chain uses TRBV10-3 and TRBJ2-7; 7 positions match TRBD1. Germline CDR1 ENHRY, CDR2 SYGVKD. J gave up 4 bases and V 5 bases, and 5 bases lay outside the gene matches. The CDR3 loop spans 13 amino acids. Here the CDR3 reads CAISSGTEYEQYF. The CDR3 nucleotides read TGTGCCATCAGTTCAGGGACAGAATACGAGCAGTACTTC.

The J gene is TRBJ1-2, the V gene TRBV5-1; 12 nucleotides line up with TRBD1. Trimming at V came to 1 base and at J to 2 bases, leaving 3 bases not matched to a gene. Germline CDR1 is SGHRS and CDR2 is YFSETQ. The CDR3 has 16 residues. The CDR3 nucleotides read TGCGCCAGCAGCTTGTGGGGACAGGGGGCGAACTATGGCTACACCTTC. This gives the protein CASSLWGQGANYGYTF.

This clone has more than one count but fewer than ten. The chain has TRBV30 and TRBJ1-5; weak D call: TRBD1 (6 bases). Germline V gene sequence: CDR1 GTSNPN, CDR2 SVGIG (reference sequence). The CDR3 runs 17 residues. V was clipped by 0 bases and J by 7 bases, with 22 bases between them. CDR3 loop: CAWSVHRGSQGHQPQHF. As DNA, the CDR3 is TGTGCCTGGAGTGTACATCGGGGAAGCCAGGGACACCAGCCCCAGCATTTT.

The V gene is TRBV27, the J gene TRBJ1-2; 11 nucleotides line up with TRBD1. V shed 5 bases and J 1 base; nucleotides not matched to a gene: 12. CDR3 length: 18 residues. Germline CDR1 MNHEY, CDR2 SMNVEV (reference sequence). CDR3 DNA sequence: TGTGCCAGCAGTCTAAACCCCCCGGACAGGGGGCTTAACTATGGCTACACCTTC. This translates into CASSLNPPDRGLNYGYTF.

The chain uses TRBV28 and TRBJ2-2; D remains unclear. Trimming stripped 3 bases from V and 2 bases from J, with 10 bases between. CDR1 MDHEN and CDR2 SYDVKM come from the germline V gene. The CDR3 has 15 residues. The CDR3 sequence: CASSFSGPNTGELFF. The CDR3, as DNA: TGTGCCAGCAGTTTCTCCGGTCCTAACACCGGGGAGCTGTTTTTT.

This chain links TRBV5-6 with TRBJ1-5; 7 positions match TRBD1. Trimming removed 4 bases from V and 0 bases from J; junction bases left unmatched: 10. CDR1 SGHDT and CDR2 YYEEEE come from the germline V gene. The CDR3 runs 17 residues. The CDR3 reads CASSPWTGSFSNQPQHF. In DNA form, the CDR3 reads TGTGCCAGCAGCCCCTGGACAGGCAGTTTTAGCAATCAGCCCCAGCATTTT.

This rearrangement joins TRBV5-1 to TRBJ1-5; D is uncertain. V was clipped by 0 bases and J by 5 bases, with 6 bases between them. Germline CDR1 and CDR2: SGHRS and YFSETQ. This CDR3 has 13 amino acids. The CDR3 spells CASSLGADQPQHF. CDR3 nucleotide sequence: TGCGCCAGCAGCTTGGGGGCAGATCAGCCCCAGCATTTT.

This clone appeared a few times. J is TRBJ1-5 and V is TRBV4-2; 7 nucleotides match TRBD1. Germline V gives CDR1 LGHNA, CDR2 YNFKEQ. The CDR3 is made up of 15 amino acids. The V gene end was trimmed by 4 bases and the J gene end by 3 bases; junction bases not matched to a gene: 6. This chain's CDR3 is CASSPAQGVNQPQHF. Here the CDR3 DNA reads TGTGCCAGCAGCCCCGCCCAGGGGGTCAATCAGCCCCAGCATTTT.

This rearrangement joins TRBV27 to TRBJ2-1, with D tentatively TRBD1 (6 bases). The CDR3 is made up of 14 amino acids. Trimming cost V 5 bases and J 2 bases, with 10 bases left between them. In germline, CDR1 is MNHEY, CDR2 SMNVEV (reference sequence). CDR3 in amino acids: CASSRDTTYNEQFF. The CDR3 nucleotides read TGTGCCAGCAGTAGGGACACCACCTACAATGAGCAGTTCTTC.

The genes are TRBV7-2 and TRBJ1-3; 7 nucleotides agree with TRBD1. This CDR3 has 15 residues. Germline CDR1 reads SGHTA; CDR2 reads FQGNSA. V lost 1 base and J lost 3; bases outside the gene matches: 3. The CDR3 is CASSLEGARGNTIYF. The CDR3 region has the DNA TGTGCCAGCAGCTTAGAGGGGGCGCGTGGAAACACCATATATTTT.

The chain links TRBV11-3 to TRBJ2-7; perhaps TRBD2 as D (5 bases). Trimming took off 1 base at V and 7 bases at J, with 5 bases between the two ends. CDR3 length: 11 residues. Looked up from germline, CDR1 is SGHNT and CDR2 is YENEEA. In DNA, the CDR3 is TGTGCCAGCAGCTTAGGGGAGGAGCAGTACTTC. It encodes CASSLGEEQYF.

This clone showed up many times. The chain is built from TRBV6-5 and TRBJ1-2; the match to TRBD1 covers 10 bases. In germline, CDR1 is MNHEY, CDR2 SVGAGI. This CDR3 is 16 amino acids long. J was trimmed by 5 bases and V by 2 bases; bases with no gene match: 8. The CDR3 loop is CASSYIRTGGNYGYTF. The CDR3, as DNA: TGTGCCAGCAGTTACATCCGGACAGGGGGAAATTATGGCTACACCTTC.

This chain connects TRBV27 to TRBJ2-7; tentatively, D is TRBD2 (5 bases). The CDR3 is made up of 13 amino acids. Per the germline V gene, CDR1 is MNHEY and CDR2 is SMNVEV (reference sequence). The germline V and J ends were trimmed by 0 bases and 3 bases, with 6 bases remaining between them. The CDR3 region is CASSLSGIYEQYF. The CDR3 nucleotides are TGTGCCAGCAGTTTATCCGGGATCTACGAGCAGTACTTC.

The chain joins TRBV18 to TRBJ1-6; 8 nucleotides agree with TRBD1. The CDR3 consists of 16 residues. After removal of 3 bases from V and 5 bases from J, the junction contained 6 bases not matched to a gene. Germline V lookup: CDR1 KGHSH, CDR2 LQKENI. CDR3 region: CASSPSRQGNNSPLHF. The CDR3 nucleotides are TGTGCCAGCTCACCCAGTCGACAGGGGAATAATTCACCCCTCCACTTT.

This chain connects TRBV5-1 to TRBJ1-3, with 8 nucleotides matching TRBD1. CDR1 and CDR2 from the germline V gene are SGHRS and YFSETQ. Trimming removed 0 bases from V and 6 bases from J; junction bases left unmatched: 5. The CDR3 loop spans 15 amino acids. CDR3: CASSLGDRIVNTIYF. CDR3 DNA sequence: TGCGCCAGCAGCTTGGGGGACAGGATCGTAAACACCATATATTTT.

The V gene is TRBV18, the J gene TRBJ2-3, with a possible D match to TRBD2 (5 bases). From germline, CDR1 is KGHSH and CDR2 LQKENI. V dropped 3 bases and J dropped 5 bases, with 18 bases sitting between them. This CDR3 comprises 16 residues. The CDR3 DNA sequence: TGTGCCAGCTCACCGGACCAACCGGGAACCCAAGATACGCAGTATTTT. Translating gives CASSPDQPGTQDTQYF.

The J gene is TRBJ2-2, the V gene TRBV3-1 (or the pseudogene TRBV3-2), with D perhaps matching TRBD2 (6 bases). Trimming removed 4 bases at V and 0 bases at J, with 12 bases between. The CDR3 length is 16 residues. Germline-derived CDR1 and CDR2 are LGHDT and YNNKEL (reference sequence). CDR3 sequence: CASSRGSGANTGELFF. CDR3 DNA sequence: TGTGCCAGCAGCCGAGGTAGCGGAGCGAACACCGGGGAGCTGTTTTTT.

The chain is built from TRBV11-2 and TRBJ2-7; tentative D call: TRBD2 (5 bases). From germline, CDR1 is SGHAT and CDR2 FQNNGV. Trimming shortened V by 1 base and J by 2 bases, and 9 bases separated the two germline ends. The CDR3 covers 14 residues. The CDR3 is CASSLVLGAYEQYF. The CDR3 bases are TGTGCCAGCAGCTTAGTTCTGGGAGCCTACGAGCAGTACTTC.

The gene calls are TRBV28 and TRBJ2-6, with D perhaps TRBD1 (6 bases). In germline, CDR1 is MDHEN, CDR2 SYDVKM. This CDR3 comprises 14 residues. V lost 7 bases and J lost 1, with 8 bases in between. The CDR3 here is CASTGQSGANVLTF. The CDR3, as DNA: TGTGCCAGCACCGGACAGTCTGGGGCCAACGTCCTGACTTTC.

CDR3 protein: CASSLGQGAGYTF. The CDR3 DNA follows: TGTGCCAGCAGTTTGGGACAGGGGGCTGGCTACACCTTC. V is TRBV6-5 and J is TRBJ1-2, with 12 bases fitting TRBD1. This CDR3 spans 13 amino acids. The ends lost 4 bases at V and 7 bases at J; junction bases unmatched: 1. Germline-derived CDR1 and CDR2 are MNHEY and SVGAGI.